This T cell receptor beta chain was found in a study of OX40 agonist ivuxolimab in advanced cancers. Study-wide context: Participants averaged approximately 65 years of age (range roughly 23 to 80) and were over 75% male.

Whole-study results and caveats: Circulating CD4+ and CD8+ T cells showed clonal expansion by week 6 at 0.1 to 3.0 mg/kg. Antigen specificity of clonally expanded peripheral T cells was not established. In a subset of nonresponders, normalized T-cell clonal expansion was also low.

Sequencing was performed with immunoSEQ multiplex PCR; in TCRdb, only in-frame clones are kept and a portion is missing. The sample records fewer than 90,000 clones, around 88% being singletons. In this sample, this clone turned up once. Antigen unknown. The sample in question was CD4+ or CD8+ T cells sorted from blood, obtained in a trial of the OX40 agonist ivuxolimab. This clonotype was sampled from an adult with an advanced solid tumor such as melanoma, head and neck, liver or kidney cancer.

The CDR3 here is CASRFQSQSPLHF. The DNA for the CDR3 is TGCGCCAGCAGGTTCCAGTCCCAATCACCCCTCCACTTT. The chain uses TRBV5-1 and TRBJ1-6; D gene unclear. The CDR3 has 13 amino acids. The germline V and J ends were trimmed by 5 bases and 10 bases, with 13 bases remaining between them. Germline CDR1 reads SGHRS; CDR2 reads YFSETQ.